The sequence of this T cell receptor beta chain was determined in a study of post-analysis software for immune sequencing data. Study results and limitations: Batch-matched samples strongly co-clustered by F measure. Four to six TRBV segments (TRBV5-6, TRBV5-1 and TRBV20-1 among them) occurred more frequently in patients than in controls. The study found significantly lower normalized Chao1 diversity in multiple sclerosis patients than in controls.

Included in the TCR beta cDNA libraries were unique molecular identifiers. Using its own MiXCR run on the PCR reads, TCRdb lists one record per CDR3 protein. The sample contains a few hundred thousand distinct CDR3 sequences, 30% to 45% of which appear only once. Concerning this clonotype itself: The antigen is undetermined.

The germline V gene encodes CDR1 SGHTA and CDR2 FQGNSA. The CDR3 runs 16 residues. The chain combines TRBV7-2 with TRBJ2-5; TRBD1 matches at 11 bases. The J call could be wrong; TRBJ2-7 is a better fit for the DNA end. The clonotype comes from a girl between 5 and 17 years old with multiple sclerosis. Material: blood. The CDR3 sequence: CASSATGTGGGYEQYF. Here the CDR3 DNA reads TGTGCCAGCAGCGCAACCGGGACAGGGGGAGGCTACGAGCAGTACTTC.